These 27 T cell receptor beta chains share one sample of origin, sequenced in a study of CD8 T cells in acute hepatitis C reinfection. Study results and caveats: Preferential TRBV04 and TRBV06 usage appeared in all groups and was not explained by the naive pool.

Stated time point: acute HCV infection, within 168 days of estimated infection date. The hepatitis C virus-specific receptor repertoire was characterized directly ex vivo, with no prior expansion in culture. Sequencing was performed with immunoSEQ multiplex PCR; in TCRdb, only in-frame clones are kept and a portion is missing. The sample contains about 3,900 clones, roughly 41% of which appear only once. The sequences come from HCV NS3-1073 tetramer-sorted CD8+ T cells from PBMCs, collected during acute infection. The receptors shown here come from a young man with chronic hepatitis C.

The chain carries TRBV2 and TRBJ2-7; D is undetermined. V dropped 3 bases and J dropped 3 bases, with 15 bases sitting between them. The CDR3 totals 15 residues. Germline lookup yields CDR1 SNHLY and CDR2 FYNNEI. DNA for the CDR3: TGTGCCAGCAGTGAGGTATCTGGACCTCACTACGAGCAGTACTTC. It specifies CASSEVSGPHYEQYF. The full variable domain, rest sourced from reference TRBV2 and TRBJ2-7, is EPEVTQTPSHQVTQMGQEVILRCVPISNHLYFYWYRQILGQKVEFLVSFYNNEISEKSEIFDDQFSVERPDGSNFTLKIRSTKLEDSAMYFCASSEVSGPHYEQYFGPGTRLTVT.

V is TRBV4-3 and J is TRBJ2-7; D gene ambiguous. Germline values: CDR1 LGHNA, CDR2 YSLEER. The CDR3 loop spans 17 amino acids. The V and J ends lost 1 base and 2 bases respectively, with 18 bases between them. The CDR3 DNA follows: TGCGCCAGCAGCCAAGCTCGATCGCCAGGCGAACCCTACGAGCAGTACTTC. Protein product: CASSQARSPGEPYEQYF.

V gene TRBV7-2 combines with J gene TRBJ1-1; D gene uncertain. Looked up from germline, CDR1 is SGHTA and CDR2 is FQGNSA. V shed 2 bases and J shed 5 bases, with 21 bases lying between them. The CDR3 covers 17 residues. This chain's CDR3 is CASSLLSLGRSGTEAFF. CDR3 in DNA: TGTGCCAGCAGCTTATTGAGTTTGGGGAGGTCGGGGACTGAAGCTTTCTTT.

On this clone: A clone one base away is much larger, so this may be a read error. The chain is built from TRBV5-4 and TRBJ1-1; D perhaps matches TRBD1 (5 bases). V lost 4 bases, J lost 8 bases, and 15 bases lay in between. CDR1 and CDR2 from the germline V gene are SGHNT and YYREEE (reference sequence). The CDR3 spans 13 residues. The CDR3 bases are TGTGCCAGCAGCCAAGAAGTAGGGGCCGAAGCTTTCTTT. Translated, it gives CASSQEVGAEAFF.

CDR3 in DNA: TGTGCCAGCAGCCAAGGGGACCCAGGGACCCAGTACTTC. It translates to CASSQGDPGTQYF. The rearrangement uses TRBV4-2 and TRBJ2-5; possibly TRBD1 or TRBD2 for D (5 bases each). The CDR3 has 13 amino acids. Germline CDR1 is LGHNA and CDR2 is YNFKEQ. V lost 1 base and J lost 7, with 10 bases in between.

This chain uses TRBV4-2 with TRBJ1-4; D is ambiguous. CDR1 is LGHNA and CDR2 is YNFKEQ in the germline V gene. CDR3 length: 12 amino acids. V gave up 11 bases and J gave up 4 bases, with 11 bases separating them. CDR3 DNA: TGTGCCGGAGGGCGGAATAATGAAAAACTGTTTTTT. As protein: CAGGRNNEKLFF.

This clone is medium-sized by share. The same CDR3 is also encoded by other DNA sequences in this sample. This chain connects TRBV4-2 to TRBJ1-1; D uncertain. Trimming stripped 0 bases from V and 2 bases from J, with 4 bases between. The CDR3 consists of 13 residues. Germline V gene lookup returns CDR1 LGHNA and CDR2 YNFKEQ. The CDR3 reads CASSQESNTEAFF. CDR3 in DNA: TGTGCCAGCAGCCAAGAGTCTAACACTGAAGCTTTCTTT.

V is TRBV4-2 and J is TRBJ2-7; tentatively, D is TRBD1 or TRBD2 (5 bases each). With 1 base removed from V and 3 bases from J, the gap between germline ends came to 7 bases. The germline V gene encodes CDR1 LGHNA and CDR2 YNFKEQ. This CDR3 is built from 13 residues. CDR3 nucleotide sequence: TGTGCCAGCAGCCAAGGGGACGGCTACGAGCAGTACTTC. It translates to CASSQGDGYEQYF.

The chain joins TRBV4-2 to TRBJ2-2; no definite D call. Trimming left V 0 bases short and J 6 bases short, with 11 bases between. Germline V CDR1 and CDR2: LGHNA, YNFKEQ. This CDR3 spans 15 amino acids. CDR3 coding DNA: TGTGCCAGCAGCCAAGAGGTTGCCGGGCCCGGGGAGCTGTTTTTT. Residues: CASSQEVAGPGELFF.

The chain joins TRBV6-1 to TRBJ2-7, with D unclear. This CDR3 contains 15 residues. The germline V gene encodes CDR1 MNHNS and CDR2 SASEGT. V lost 1 base to trimming and J lost 6 bases, with 16 bases between them. The CDR3 protein is CASSEEVGSWGEQYF. The CDR3 coding sequence is TGTGCCAGCAGTGAAGAAGTTGGTAGCTGGGGCGAGCAGTACTTC.

The rearrangement links TRBV5-6 to TRBJ2-7; a possible D gene is TRBD1 (5 bases). CDR3 length equals 16 residues. Per the germline V gene, CDR1 is SGHDT and CDR2 is YYEEEE. The V end was cut by 4 bases, the J end by 2 bases, with 19 bases between. CDR3 nucleotide sequence: TGTGCCAGCAGCCAAGAACACACAGGAGCCCCCTACGAGCAGTACTTC. This translates into CASSQEHTGAPYEQYF.

Only a few counts were recorded for this clone. The V call is TRBV19, the J call TRBJ2-7, with 8 nucleotides matching TRBD2. This CDR3 has 15 residues. The junction had 9 bases not matched to a gene; V was cut back by 6 bases and J by 2 bases. Germline CDR1 LNHDA, CDR2 SQIVND (reference sequence). The CDR3: CASSLGLAAPYEQYF. CDR3 DNA sequence: TGTGCCAGTAGCCTCGGACTAGCAGCTCCCTACGAGCAGTACTTC.

This clone is labeled medium-sized. J is TRBJ1-3 and V is TRBV25-1; 8 positions agree with TRBD1. Germline CDR1 MGHDK, CDR2 SYGVNS. The CDR3 is 16 residues long. With 3 bases clipped from V and 2 bases from J, the junction kept 6 bases outside the gene matches. The chain's CDR3 is CASSDWTGITGNTIYF. In DNA form, the CDR3 reads TGTGCCAGCAGTGATTGGACAGGGATAACTGGAAACACCATATATTTT.

This clone appeared a few times. The chain carries TRBV4-2 and TRBJ2-7; 9 nucleotides line up with TRBD2. This CDR3 has 17 amino acids. Germline lookup yields CDR1 LGHNA and CDR2 YNFKEQ. The V gene end was trimmed by 5 bases and the J gene end by 2 bases; junction bases not matched to a gene: 13. CDR3 protein: CASSLALSSGEPYEQYF. DNA of the CDR3: TGTGCCAGCAGCTTAGCGCTATCTAGCGGGGAGCCCTACGAGCAGTACTTC.

The chain combines TRBV4-2 with TRBJ2-7; a possible D gene is TRBD2 (6 bases). V lost 1 base, J lost 6 bases, and 16 bases lay in between. Germline CDR1 and CDR2: LGHNA and YNFKEQ. CDR3 length equals 15 residues. The CDR3 here is CASSQVWGEPSEQYF. In nucleotides, the CDR3 is TGTGCCAGCAGCCAAGTCTGGGGGGAGCCTTCCGAGCAGTACTTC.

The J gene is TRBJ2-7, the V gene TRBV2; D may be TRBD1 or TRBD2 (6 bases each). The V gene lost 1 base and the J gene lost 1 base, with 17 bases spanning the gap. The CDR3 runs to 17 residues. Germline V gene lookup returns CDR1 SNHLY and CDR2 FYNNEI. The CDR3 DNA sequence: TGTGCCAGCAGTGAAGTTGACGGGGGCAGTCTATCCTACGAGCAGTACTTC. Translated: CASSEVDGGSLSYEQYF.

J is TRBJ2-7 and V is TRBV19; 8 bases match TRBD1. CDR3 size: 16 residues. V shed 0 bases, J shed 2 bases, and the junction held 6 bases outside the gene matches. Germline CDR1 reads LNHDA; CDR2 reads SQIVND (reference sequence). CDR3 sequence: CASSIEGQGAPYEQYF. The CDR3 DNA reads as TGTGCCAGTAGTATAGAAGGGCAGGGGGCCCCCTACGAGCAGTACTTC.

By share, this clone counts as medium-sized. Other DNA sequences in the sample encode the same CDR3. The chain is built from TRBV4-2 and TRBJ1-1; D gene uncertain. The V end was cut by 0 bases, the J end by 0 bases, with 2 bases between. The CDR3 runs 13 residues. Germline V gives CDR1 LGHNA, CDR2 YNFKEQ. The CDR3 region has the DNA TGTGCCAGCAGCCAAGAGATGAACACTGAAGCTTTCTTT. This sequence encodes CASSQEMNTEAFF.

Regarding this clone: Just one base apart from a much larger clone, this may be a read error. V is TRBV11-2 and J is TRBJ1-1; no clear D. CDR3 size: 13 residues. Trimming pared 5 bases from V and 3 bases from J, leaving 10 bases between. Germline lookup yields CDR1 SGHAT and CDR2 FQNNGV. In DNA form, the CDR3 reads TGTGCCAGCAGCCAAGAGAAGGACACTGAAGCTTTCTTT. It is translated as CASSQEKDTEAFF.

CDR3 sequence reads: CASSQVGAGELFF. The CDR3 DNA reads as TGTGCCAGCAGCCAAGTTGGCGCCGGGGAGCTGTTTTTT. The V call is TRBV4-2, the J call TRBJ2-2; D unresolved. Deletions cut 1 base from V and 6 bases from J, with 6 bases between. Germline loops: CDR1 LGHNA, CDR2 YNFKEQ. The CDR3 covers 13 residues.

Only a few counts were recorded for this clone. This sample includes further DNA sequences coding for the same CDR3. This chain connects TRBV9 to TRBJ2-6; the D is unclear. The CDR3 is 13 amino acids. Per germline, CDR1 SGDLS and CDR2 YYNGEE. V shed 3 bases and J shed 1 base, with 2 bases lying between them. The CDR3 sequence is CASSGSGANVLTF. DNA for the CDR3: TGTGCCAGCAGCGGTTCTGGGGCCAACGTCCTGACTTTC.

Worth noting for this clone: A read error is the likely source, as a far larger clone sits one nucleotide away. The rearrangement joins TRBV9 to TRBJ1-1; D uncertain. V dropped 4 bases and J dropped 1 base, with 8 bases sitting between them. CDR1 and CDR2 (germline): SGDLS, YYNGEE. The CDR3 spans 13 residues. In DNA form, the CDR3 reads TGTGCCAGCAGCCAAGAGACGAACACTGAAGCTTTCTTT. Its translation: CASSQETNTEAFF.

The chain recombines TRBV7-2 with TRBJ2-7; the match to TRBD2 covers 10 bases. J gave up 1 base and V 3 bases, and 6 bases lay outside the gene matches. CDR1 and CDR2 from the germline V gene are SGHTA and FQGNSA. The CDR3 extends over 16 amino acids. In DNA form, the CDR3 reads TGTGCCAGCAGCTTCTCCGGAGCGGGGGGGTCCTACGAGCAGTACTTC. Translating gives CASSFSGAGGSYEQYF.

J is TRBJ1-4 and V is TRBV4-2, with D uncertain. The CDR3 loop spans 15 amino acids. Germline lookup yields CDR1 LGHNA and CDR2 YNFKEQ. V was shortened by 0 bases and J by 10 bases, with 15 bases between the two germline ends. In DNA, the CDR3 is TGTGCCAGCAGCCAAGAAAGTGGCCCCTGGGGAAAACTGTTTTTT. This translates into CASSQESGPWGKLFF.

The chain has TRBV4-3 and TRBJ2-7; TRBD1 matches 7 bases. Trimming cost V 0 bases and J 2 bases; bases outside gene matches: 4. The CDR3 is 15 residues long. CDR1 is LGHNA, CDR2 YSLEER, per germline. The CDR3 sequence: CASSQDTGAPYEQYF. CDR3 coding DNA: TGCGCCAGCAGCCAAGATACAGGGGCCCCCTACGAGCAGTACTTC.

J is TRBJ1-1 and V is TRBV7-3, with D unclear. CDR3 length: 13 amino acids. CDR1 is SGHTA and CDR2 is FQGTGA in the germline V gene. V was trimmed by 4 bases and J by 5 bases, leaving 11 bases between them. As DNA, the CDR3 is TGTGCCAGCAGCTCCGGTAGGGATACTGAAGCTTTCTTT. It yields the protein CASSSGRDTEAFF.

The CDR3 sequence is CASSEVGQGIYEQYF. As DNA, the CDR3 is TGTGCCAGCAGTGAAGTGGGACAGGGGATCTACGAGCAGTACTTC. The chain couples TRBV6-1 to TRBJ2-7, with 10 bases lining up with TRBD1. Germline V gene lookup returns CDR1 MNHNS and CDR2 SASEGT. The junction had 3 bases not matched to a gene; V was cut back by 1 base and J by 3 bases. The CDR3 contains 15 residues.